This T cell receptor (beta chain) was identified during a study of naive and memory T cell subsets. Two oligonucleotides, mixed equimolar, formed the beta constant-region primer covering TRBC1 and TRBC2. The ligated cDNA underwent four PCR rounds using SP2 and nested alpha and beta constant-region primers. TCRdb reanalysed the UMI-ligation and nested PCR reads using MiXCR and keeps one entry per CDR3 protein. The table records over 110,000 distinct CDR3 sequences, approximately 18% of them present only once. Study-wide results and caveats: Diversity fell and Gini index rose from naive through CM, EM, EMRA. A few larger clonotypes appeared in naive repertoires, especially CD8, possibly memory cells re-expressing CD45RA.

V dropped 1 base and J dropped 2 bases, with 12 bases sitting between them. Per germline, CDR1 SEHNR and CDR2 FQNEAQ (reference sequence). This CDR3 contains 16 residues. CMV status came from CD4+ T cell IFNgamma after overnight CMV lysate stimulation of fresh PBMCs. The sample holds many counts of this clonotype. Its target is unknown. Sequenced sample: naive CD8+ T cells from blood. The receptor was derived from a human donor in good health. The chain has TRBV7-9 and TRBJ2-1; D is unresolved. The CDR3 nucleotides read TGTGCCAGCAGCTTAGGCCACGAGACCCCCTACAATGAGCAGTTCTTC. Encoded protein: CASSLGHETPYNEQFF.